This entry lists 10 T cell receptor beta chains sequenced from one sample in a study of cytomegalovirus exposure and HLA in healthy donors (dated by TCRdb to about 2017). Libraries were made using the immunoSEQ multiplex PCR assay. For the multiplex PCR, a mixture combining 60 forward primers for TCR Vbeta segments and 13 reverse primers for TCR Jbeta segments was used. The clones in this table, taken by TCRdb from immuneACCESS, are in-frame only. Not every clone is retained; where verified, under half of the shortfall comes from an unresolved V gene, and the cause of the rest is unknown. Recorded for this sample are about 160,000 clones; roughly four fifths of them occurred a single time. The leading ten clones occupy 1.5% to 2% of the sample. Sequencing input: PBMCs. Receptors were obtained from a woman younger than 35 in good health and CMV-seronegative.

Points on this clone: One junction end does not reproduce the germline sequence, and a read error may be involved. This chain links TRBV7-9 with TRBJ1-1; D remains unclear. This CDR3 spans 13 amino acids. Germline CDR1 SEHNR, CDR2 FQNEAQ (reference sequence). This CDR3 is CSSRPGERTEAFF. CDR3 in DNA: TGTTCCAGCAGGCCTGGGGAGCGTACTGAAGCTTTCTTT.

The genes are TRBV7-9 and TRBJ2-5; 8 bases align to TRBD2. Trimming removed 2 bases from V and 5 bases from J; junction bases left unmatched: 7. The germline V gene encodes CDR1 SEHNR and CDR2 FQNEAQ (reference sequence). This CDR3 contains 15 residues. The CDR3 spells CASSLPGASGETQYF. The CDR3 DNA is TGTGCCAGCAGCTTACCCGGTGCTAGCGGGGAGACCCAGTACTTC.

The genes are TRBV7-9 and TRBJ1-5, with D tentatively TRBD1 (5 bases). Trimming took off 0 bases at V and 4 bases at J, with 13 bases between the two ends. Germline loops: CDR1 SEHNR, CDR2 FQNEAQ (reference sequence). The CDR3 extends over 16 amino acids. CDR3 in amino acids: CASSLALGPSNQPQHF. For the CDR3, the DNA is TGTGCCAGCAGCTTAGCTTTGGGGCCATCTAATCAGCCCCAGCATTTT.

This chain joins TRBV6-1 and TRBJ2-4, with D tentatively TRBD1 (6 bases). The CDR3 sequence is 13 residues long. CDR1 and CDR2 from the germline V gene are MNHNS and SASEGT. The V and J ends lost 7 bases and 8 bases respectively, with 15 bases between them. In DNA, the CDR3 is TGTGCCAGCACTCAACAGGGTTGGCACATTCAGTACTTC. Its translation: CASTQQGWHIQYF.

The chain joins TRBV6-6 to TRBJ2-7; 7 nucleotides agree with TRBD1. Germline loops: CDR1 MNHNY, CDR2 SVGAGI (reference sequence). The CDR3 contains 12 residues. Trimming took 2 bases from V and 6 from J; bases not matched to a gene: 1. In nucleotides, the CDR3 is TGTGCCAGCAGTTACGGGACAGTCGAGCAGTACTTC. This translates into CASSYGTVEQYF.

This rearrangement joins TRBV6-5 to TRBJ2-1; the D gene is possibly TRBD2 (6 bases). The CDR3 spans 15 residues. CDR1 and CDR2 (germline): MNHEY, SVGAGI. V gave up 2 bases and J gave up 10 bases, with 18 bases separating them. The CDR3 is CASSYEGTGRGEQFF. The CDR3, as DNA: TGTGCCAGCAGTTACGAAGGGACTGGACGTGGCGAGCAGTTCTTC.

This chain connects TRBV4-1 to TRBJ2-1; 8 nucleotides align to TRBD1. The CDR3 contains 16 residues. V dropped 4 bases and J dropped 6; count of bases not matched to a gene: 11. Germline CDR1 and CDR2: MGHRA and YSYEKL. The CDR3 region is CASSRLSSDRGNEQFF. The CDR3 bases are TGCGCCAGCAGCCGATTAAGTTCCGACAGGGGCAATGAGCAGTTCTTC.

The chain has TRBV5-6 and TRBJ2-5; 11 bases align to TRBD2. The CDR3 loop spans 15 amino acids. Germline V gene lookup returns CDR1 SGHDT and CDR2 YYEEEE. V lost 5 bases, J lost 5 bases, and 8 bases stayed unmatched. This chain's CDR3 is CASRLAGEGGETQYF. The CDR3 region has the DNA TGTGCCAGCAGACTAGCGGGAGAAGGTGGGGAGACCCAGTACTTC.

CDR3: CASSLARRDLPNEQFF. CDR3 nucleotide sequence: TGTGCCAGCAGCTTAGCGCGGAGGGACCTCCCTAATGAGCAGTTCTTC. The rearrangement links TRBV7-8 to TRBJ2-1; D may be TRBD2 (6 bases). The CDR3 consists of 16 residues. Germline values: CDR1 SGHVS, CDR2 FQNEAQ. V lost 0 bases, J lost 7 bases, and 16 bases lay in between.

The chain carries TRBV5-6 and TRBJ2-5; D is possibly TRBD2 (6 bases). In germline, CDR1 is SGHDT, CDR2 YYEEEE. V was shortened by 1 base and J by 2 bases, with 18 bases between the two germline ends. This CDR3 has 17 amino acids. The CDR3 DNA reads TGTGCCAGCAGCTTGTGGCCCGCGGGACGATCACAAGAGACCCAGTACTTC. Residues: CASSLWPAGRSQETQYF.